The clone carrying this TCR beta chain has a handful of counts. The entry originates in a study of control samples from healthy donors and cancer patients. Method: immunoSEQ multiplex PCR; TCRdb's copy keeps in-frame clones and lacks some. This table holds around 250,000 clones, over 75% found once. Sequencing was carried out using PBMCs. The TCR originated in a woman aged 60 to 75 with lung cancer.

CDR3: CASSDNGAYNEQFF. CDR3 nucleotides: TGTGCCAGCAGCGATAATGGGGCGTACAATGAGCAGTTCTTC. The chain recombines TRBV3-1 (or the pseudogene TRBV3-2) with TRBJ2-1, with D possibly matching TRBD1 (5 bases). There are 14 residues in the CDR3. Germline V gives CDR1 LGHDT, CDR2 YNNKEL (reference sequence). Trimming took 5 bases from V and 4 from J, leaving 12 bases between them.